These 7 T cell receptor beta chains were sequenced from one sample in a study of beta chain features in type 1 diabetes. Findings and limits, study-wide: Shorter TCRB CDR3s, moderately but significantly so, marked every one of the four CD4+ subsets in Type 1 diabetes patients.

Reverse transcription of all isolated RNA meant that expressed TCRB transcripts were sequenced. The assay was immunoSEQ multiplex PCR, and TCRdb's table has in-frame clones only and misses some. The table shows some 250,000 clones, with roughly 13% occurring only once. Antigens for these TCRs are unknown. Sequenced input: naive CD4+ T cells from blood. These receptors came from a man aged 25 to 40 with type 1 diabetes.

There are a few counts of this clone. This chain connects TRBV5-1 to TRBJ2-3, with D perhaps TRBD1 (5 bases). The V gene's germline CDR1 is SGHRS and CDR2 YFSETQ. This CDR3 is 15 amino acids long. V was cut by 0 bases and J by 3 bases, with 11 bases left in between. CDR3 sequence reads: CASSLAGRETDTQYF. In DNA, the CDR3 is TGCGCCAGCAGCTTGGCGGGCAGGGAAACAGATACGCAGTATTTT.

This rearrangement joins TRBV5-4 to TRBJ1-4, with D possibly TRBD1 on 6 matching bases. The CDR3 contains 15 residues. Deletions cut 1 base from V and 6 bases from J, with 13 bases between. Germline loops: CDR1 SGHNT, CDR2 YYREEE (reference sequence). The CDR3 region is CASSLSGTTHEKLFF. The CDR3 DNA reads TGTGCCAGCAGCTTGAGCGGGACAACCCATGAAAAACTGTTTTTT.

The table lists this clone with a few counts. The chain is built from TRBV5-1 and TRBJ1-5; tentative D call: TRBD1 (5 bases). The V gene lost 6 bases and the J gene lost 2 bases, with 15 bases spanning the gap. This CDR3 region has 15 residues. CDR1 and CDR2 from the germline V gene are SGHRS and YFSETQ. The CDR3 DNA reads TGCGCCAGCACCCTGGGGGGGGACGGCAATCAGCCCCAGCATTTT. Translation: CASTLGGDGNQPQHF.

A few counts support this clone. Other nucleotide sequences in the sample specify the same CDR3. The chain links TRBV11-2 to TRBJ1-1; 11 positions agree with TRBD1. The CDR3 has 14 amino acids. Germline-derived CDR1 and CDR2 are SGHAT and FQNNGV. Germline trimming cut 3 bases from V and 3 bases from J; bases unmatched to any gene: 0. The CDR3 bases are TGTGCCAGCAGCTTGGGACAGGGGGACACTGAAGCTTTCTTT. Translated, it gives CASSLGQGDTEAFF.

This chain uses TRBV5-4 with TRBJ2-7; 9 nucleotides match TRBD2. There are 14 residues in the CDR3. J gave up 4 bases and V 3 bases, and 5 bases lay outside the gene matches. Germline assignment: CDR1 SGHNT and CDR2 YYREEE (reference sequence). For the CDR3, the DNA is TGTGCCAGCAGCTCAGCGGGAGGTGGTTACGAGCAGTACTTC. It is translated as CASSSAGGGYEQYF. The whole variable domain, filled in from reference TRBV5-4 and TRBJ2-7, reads ETGVTQSPTHLIKTRGQQVTLRCSSQSGHNTVSWYQQALGQGPQFIFQYYREEENGRGNFPPRFSGLQFPNYSSELNVNALELDDSALYLCASSSAGGGYEQYFGPGTRLTVT.

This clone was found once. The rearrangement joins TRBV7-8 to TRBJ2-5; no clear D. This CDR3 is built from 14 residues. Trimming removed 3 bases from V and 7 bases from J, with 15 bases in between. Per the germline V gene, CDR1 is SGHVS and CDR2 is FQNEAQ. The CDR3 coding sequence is TGTGCCAGCAGCTTCCCTTCCCCACCCGGGACCCAGTACTTC. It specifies CASSFPSPPGTQYF.

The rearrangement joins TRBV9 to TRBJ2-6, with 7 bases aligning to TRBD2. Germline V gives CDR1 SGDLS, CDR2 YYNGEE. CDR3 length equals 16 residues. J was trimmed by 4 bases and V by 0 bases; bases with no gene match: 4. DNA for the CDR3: TGTGCCAGCAGCGTAGGGGGAGGGTCCGGGGCCAACGTCCTGACTTTC. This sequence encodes CASSVGGGSGANVLTF.